The 5 T cell receptor beta chains given below trace back to one sample, sequenced in a study of blood T cell repertoires in COVID-19. Clones were sequenced by immunoSEQ multiplex PCR, and TCRdb holds only the in-frame ones, with some missing. The sample shows 40,000 to 60,000 clones, 90% of them seen only once. The specimen was peripheral blood. The receptors stem from a human donor in a cohort sampled during active COVID-19.

This clone was counted a single time. The chain has TRBV29-1 and TRBJ1-1, with no clear D. The CDR3 has 12 residues. Trimming pared 6 bases from V and 7 bases from J, leaving 15 bases between. The germline V gene has CDR1 SQVTM and CDR2 ANQGSEA. The CDR3 reads CSVTPRTVEAFF. CDR3 DNA sequence: TGCAGCGTCACGCCACGGACTGTTGAAGCTTTCTTT.

The chain uses TRBV25-1 and TRBJ2-6; D call uncertain. This CDR3 has 15 residues. Deletions cut 7 bases from V and 1 base from J, with 11 bases between. CDR1 and CDR2 (germline): MGHDK, SYGVNS. This CDR3 reads CASTHPDSGANVLTF. CDR3 sequence (DNA): TGTGCCAGCACACATCCCGATTCTGGGGCCAACGTCCTGACTTTC.

The chain employs TRBV25-1 and TRBJ1-4, with 7 bases lining up with TRBD1. This CDR3 has 15 amino acids. Germline trimming cut 3 bases from V and 11 bases from J; bases unmatched to any gene: 12. Germline V gene lookup returns CDR1 MGHDK and CDR2 SYGVNS. Here the CDR3 reads CASSDGGLLTGKLFF. CDR3 sequence (DNA): TGTGCCAGCAGTGATGGGGGACTCCTGACAGGGAAACTGTTTTTT.

The CDR3 loop reads CASSPPLPSYEQYF. DNA of the CDR3: TGTGCCAGCTCACCACCCCTACCCTCCTACGAGCAGTACTTC. The V gene is TRBV18, the J gene TRBJ2-7, with no clear D. V was pared by 0 bases and J by 0 bases, with 6 bases between. The CDR3 is 14 residues long. Germline V gives CDR1 KGHSH, CDR2 LQKENI. The full variable domain, in which reference TRBV18 and TRBJ2-7 provide the parts outside the CDR3, is NAGVMQNPRHLVRRRGQEARLRCSPMKGHSHVYWYRQLPEEGLKFMVYLQKENIIDESGMPKERFSAEFPKEGPSILRIQQVVRGDSAAYFCASSPPLPSYEQYFGPGTRLTVT.

This rearrangement joins TRBV19 to TRBJ2-7, with TRBD2 matching 8 bases. Germline CDR1 reads LNHDA; CDR2 reads SQIVND (reference sequence). V lost 3 bases to trimming and J lost 0 bases; unmatched junction nucleotides: 1. The CDR3 covers 14 residues. This chain's CDR3 is CASSISGSSYEQYF. CDR3 sequence (DNA): TGTGCCAGTAGTATCAGCGGGAGCTCCTACGAGCAGTACTTC.